What follows are 26 T cell receptor beta chains derived from one specimen sequenced in a study of cytomegalovirus exposure and HLA in healthy donors. PCR primers comprised 60 Vbeta and 13 Jbeta primers. Assay used: immunoSEQ multiplex PCR; TCRdb lists only in-frame clones, some missing. Seen here are 120,000 to 150,000 clones, about 76% observed once, and the top ten hold about 3.1%. The sample was PBMCs. The receptor source for this set is a female donor in good health and CMV-seronegative.

The rearrangement joins TRBV5-6 to TRBJ2-7, with 8 nucleotides matching TRBD1. The CDR3 has 15 residues. Germline V gene lookup returns CDR1 SGHDT and CDR2 YYEEEE. Trimming removed 7 bases from V and 3 bases from J; junction bases left unmatched: 12. The CDR3 region is CASLLGQGADYEQYF. The CDR3 DNA sequence: TGTGCCAGCCTATTGGGCCAGGGGGCGGACTACGAGCAGTACTTC.

The rearrangement links TRBV10-2 to TRBJ2-7, with D possibly matching TRBD1 (5 bases). Trimming left V 6 bases short and J 5 bases short, with 8 bases between. The CDR3 is 11 residues long. CDR1 is WSHSY, CDR2 SAAADI, per germline. The CDR3 spells CASSQGNEQYF. CDR3 in DNA: TGCGCCAGCAGCCAGGGCAACGAGCAGTACTTC.

This clone has just a few counts. This chain joins TRBV4-1 and TRBJ2-1, with 15 bases identical to TRBD2. With V trimmed by 3 bases and J by 5 bases, 2 bases remained unmatched. CDR1 and CDR2 (germline): MGHRA, YSYEKL. This CDR3 is 16 amino acids long. DNA for the CDR3: TGCGCCAGCAGCCACGGACTAGCGGGGGGGGACAATGAGCAGTTCTTC. Protein sequence: CASSHGLAGGDNEQFF.

In its sample, this clone was seen once. V is TRBV5-1 and J is TRBJ1-2; possibly TRBD1 for D (5 bases). The CDR3 consists of 16 residues. Trimming pared 4 bases from V and 5 bases from J, leaving 21 bases between. The germline CDR1 and CDR2 sequences are SGHRS and YFSETQ. CDR3 DNA: TGCGCCAGCAGCATGGCCCTTCGGGGGGAGGTATATGGCTACACCTTC. Its protein is CASSMALRGEVYGYTF.

This chain uses TRBV6-5 with TRBJ2-7, with D possibly being TRBD2 (5 bases). CDR1 is MNHEY and CDR2 is SVGAGI in the germline V gene. The V gene lost 2 bases and the J gene lost 7 bases, with 12 bases spanning the gap. This CDR3 is 13 amino acids long. The CDR3 DNA is TGTGCCAGCAGTTACGGACTGGATAGGGAGCAGTACTTC. It translates to CASSYGLDREQYF.

Worth noting for this clone: The identical CDR3 is also encoded by other nucleotide sequences in the sample. The J gene is TRBJ1-1, the V gene TRBV6-4; D is uncertain. The length of the CDR3 is 14 residues. V shed 4 bases and J shed 1 base, with 10 bases lying between them. CDR1 and CDR2 from the germline V gene are MRHNA and SNTAGT. CDR3 sequence: CASSASPGNTEAFF. In DNA, the CDR3 is TGTGCCAGCAGTGCTTCTCCAGGGAACACTGAAGCTTTCTTT.

This chain joins TRBV9 and TRBJ2-5, with 12 bases fitting TRBD2. This CDR3 comprises 16 residues. J gave up 4 bases and V 0 bases, and 4 bases lay outside the gene matches. Germline loops: CDR1 SGDLS, CDR2 YYNGEE. For the CDR3, the DNA is TGTGCCAGCAGCGTAGGACTAGCGGGAGCAAGAGAGACCCAGTACTTC. This gives the protein CASSVGLAGARETQYF.

The chain couples TRBV4-1 to TRBJ1-2; D may be TRBD1 (5 bases). Trimming left V 2 bases short and J 5 bases short, with 21 bases between. CDR1 is MGHRA, CDR2 YSYEKL, per germline. This CDR3 is built from 17 residues. The CDR3 is CASSQHATGGRDYGYTF. CDR3 DNA sequence: TGCGCCAGCAGCCAACATGCGACGGGGGGACGTGATTATGGCTACACCTTC.

The chain employs TRBV27 and TRBJ2-7, with no clear D. V dropped 3 bases and J dropped 5 bases, with 5 bases sitting between them. Germline V CDR1 and CDR2: MNHEY, SMNVEV (reference sequence). This CDR3 is built from 11 residues. The CDR3 here is CASSFLHEQYF. CDR3 nucleotides: TGTGCCAGCAGTTTTCTCCACGAGCAGTACTTC.

V gene TRBV7-8 combines with J gene TRBJ1-2, with D tentatively TRBD1 (5 bases). Germline V gives CDR1 SGHVS, CDR2 FQNEAQ. V lost 2 bases and J lost 4, with 17 bases in between. The CDR3 consists of 16 residues. In nucleotides, the CDR3 is TGTGCCAGCAGCTTAAGTTCGCAGGCCGGGGGCTATGGCTACACCTTC. Protein sequence: CASSLSSQAGGYGYTF. The entire variable domain, with the rest obtained from reference TRBV7-8 and TRBJ1-2, is as follows: GAGVSQSPRYKVAKRGQDVALRCDPISGHVSLFWYQQALGQGPEFLTYFQNEAQLDKSGLPSDRFFAERPEGSVSTLKIQRTQQEDSAVYLCASSLSSQAGGYGYTFGSGTRLTVV.

This clone showed up just a few times. CDR3 residues: CASSLANGQGSYEQYF. CDR3 nucleotides: TGCGCCAGCAGCTTGGCCAACGGACAGGGGTCCTACGAGCAGTACTTC. This rearrangement joins TRBV5-1 to TRBJ2-7; 9 bases match TRBD1. The V gene's germline CDR1 is SGHRS and CDR2 YFSETQ. V lost 0 bases and J lost 1; bases outside the gene matches: 5. This CDR3 has 16 amino acids.

J is TRBJ1-1 and V is TRBV7-9; maybe TRBD1 (6 bases). The CDR3 is made up of 15 amino acids. V was pared by 3 bases and J by 1 base, with 12 bases between. Germline assignment: CDR1 SEHNR and CDR2 FQNEAQ (reference sequence). The CDR3 DNA is TGTGCCAGCAGCTTTGACAGGTTCGGGAACACTGAAGCTTTCTTT. This codes for CASSFDRFGNTEAFF.

The chain employs TRBV29-1 and TRBJ2-3, with D unclear. Germline V gives CDR1 SQVTM, CDR2 ANQGSEA. Trimming left V 3 bases short and J 4 bases short, with 8 bases between. This CDR3 has 12 amino acids. CDR3 nucleotides: TGCAGCGTTGATAGTTTCGCAGATACGCAGTATTTT. Its translation is CSVDSFADTQYF.

J is TRBJ2-1 and V is TRBV23-1; the D gene is possibly TRBD1 (5 bases). TRBV23-1 is classed as an ORF, of uncertain function. Trimming shortened V by 2 bases and J by 0 bases, and 14 bases separated the two germline ends. CDR3 length: 17 residues. CDR3 sequence: CASSQEYRPSSYNEQFF. CDR3 sequence (DNA): TGCGCCAGCAGTCAAGAGTACAGGCCTAGCTCCTACAATGAGCAGTTCTTC.

The sample holds a few counts of this clone. The chain recombines TRBV7-2 with TRBJ2-2, with TRBD2 matching over 8 bases. Germline trimming cut 1 base from V and 3 bases from J; bases unmatched to any gene: 4. This CDR3 region has 16 residues. Germline lookup yields CDR1 SGHTA and CDR2 FQGNSA. The CDR3 DNA sequence: TGTGCCAGCAGCTTAGAGGCCGGGAGGGACACCGGGGAGCTGTTTTTT. Amino acid sequence: CASSLEAGRDTGELFF.

The V and J genes are TRBV30 and TRBJ1-5; TRBD1 aligns across 11 bases. J lost 0 bases, V lost 1 base, and 8 bases had no gene match. This CDR3 has 18 residues. Looked up from germline, CDR1 is GTSNPN and CDR2 is SVGIG (reference sequence). CDR3: CAWSGGTGGSNSNQPQHF. The CDR3 bases are TGTGCCTGGAGTGGCGGGACAGGGGGGAGCAATAGCAATCAGCCCCAGCATTTT.

This clone turned up a few times. J is TRBJ1-2 and V is TRBV9; TRBD1 aligns across 7 bases. Germline values: CDR1 SGDLS, CDR2 YYNGEE. Trimming cost V 3 bases and J 8 bases; bases outside gene matches: 7. There are 13 residues in the CDR3. This chain's CDR3 is CASSARGRGGYTF. DNA of the CDR3: TGTGCCAGCAGCGCAAGGGGGCGAGGAGGCTACACCTTC.

The rearrangement links TRBV6-6 to TRBJ1-5; D is uncertain. Trimming took off 8 bases at V and 6 bases at J, with 23 bases between the two ends. Germline assignment: CDR1 MNHNY and CDR2 SVGAGI (reference sequence). The CDR3 has 16 residues. The CDR3: CASEAGYRSRRQPQHF. Here the CDR3 DNA reads TGTGCCAGCGAAGCGGGGTACCGGTCCCGGCGTCAGCCCCAGCATTTT.

Here the CDR3 reads CASSAQRPGTDTQYF. The CDR3, as DNA: TGTGCCAGCAGCGCCCAGCGGCCCGGCACAGATACGCAGTATTTT. The chain combines TRBV5-4 with TRBJ2-3, with D perhaps matching TRBD2 (5 bases). The CDR3 is 15 residues long. Trimming cost V 4 bases and J 1 base, with 13 bases left between them. Germline V gene sequence: CDR1 SGHNT, CDR2 YYREEE (reference sequence).

This rearrangement joins TRBV7-2 to TRBJ2-7; TRBD2 might be the D (5 bases). CDR3 length: 15 residues. V was pared by 5 bases and J by 2 bases, with 16 bases between. Germline CDR1 SGHTA, CDR2 FQGNSA. The CDR3, as DNA: TGTGCCAGCAGCGGCTCTAGCCGGCCCACCTACGAGCAGTACTTC. Amino acids: CASSGSSRPTYEQYF.

V and J are TRBV7-6 and TRBJ2-1; 8 bases match TRBD2. CDR1 and CDR2 (germline): SGHVS, FNYEAQ. V shed 5 bases and J 7 bases; nucleotides not matched to a gene: 19. This CDR3 has 18 residues. Here the CDR3 DNA reads TGTGCCAGCAGCCTCCCCGAAAGGGGTAGCGGGATAAGAAATGAGCAGTTCTTC. Translated, it gives CASSLPERGSGIRNEQFF.

This clone was picked up one time. The rearrangement uses TRBV4-3 and TRBJ1-2, with 7 bases matching TRBD1. After removal of 2 bases from V and 6 bases from J, the junction contained 18 bases not matched to a gene. Germline lookup yields CDR1 LGHNA and CDR2 YSLEER. This CDR3 has 18 amino acids. CDR3 sequence: CASSQYRGTGQRSNGYTF. In DNA form, the CDR3 reads TGCGCCAGCAGCCAATATCGAGGGACGGGACAGCGATCCAATGGCTACACCTTC.

Written as DNA, the CDR3 is TGCGCCAGCAGCGCGCCGGGACAGGGCGATGAGACCCAGTACTTC. Amino acids: CASSAPGQGDETQYF. V gene TRBV5-1 combines with J gene TRBJ2-5; TRBD1 agrees at 9 bases. Germline V gene lookup returns CDR1 SGHRS and CDR2 YFSETQ. The CDR3 has 15 amino acids. Trimming at V came to 4 bases and at J to 5 bases, leaving 9 bases not matched to a gene.

This rearrangement joins TRBV5-4 to TRBJ2-3, with TRBD1 matching over 12 bases. CDR3 size: 14 residues. Germline V CDR1 and CDR2: SGHNT, YYREEE (reference sequence). Trimming cost V 8 bases and J 5 bases; bases outside gene matches: 6. The chain's CDR3 is CASLGQGAGDTQYF. The CDR3 DNA is TGTGCCAGTCTGGGACAGGGGGCAGGAGATACGCAGTATTTT.

J is TRBJ1-2 and V is TRBV6-5; D is possibly TRBD1 (6 bases). In germline, CDR1 is MNHEY, CDR2 SVGAGI. This CDR3 is 13 amino acids long. V lost 5 bases to trimming and J lost 2 bases, with 9 bases between them. The CDR3: CASSRGKNYGYTF. CDR3 nucleotide sequence: TGTGCCAGCAGTAGGGGGAAAAACTATGGCTACACCTTC.

The rearrangement joins TRBV28 to TRBJ1-5, with 10 nucleotides matching TRBD1. The CDR3 loop spans 19 amino acids. Looked up from germline, CDR1 is MDHEN and CDR2 is SYDVKM. After removal of 8 bases from V and 0 bases from J, the junction contained 16 bases not matched to a gene. CDR3 loop: CASSSGTGALLSSNQPQHF. Here the CDR3 DNA reads TGTGCCAGCTCCAGTGGGACAGGGGCCCTGCTGTCTAGCAATCAGCCCCAGCATTTT.